The 28 T cell receptor beta chains listed next were all sequenced from one sample in a study of T cell responses to AZD1222 COVID-19 vaccine. Sequenced by immunoSEQ multiplex PCR; TCRdb stores in-frame clones only, minus some. The data show more than 100,000 clones, about nine tenths seen once. The material sequenced was peripheral blood, taken on day 0 of AZD1222 vaccination. Receptor source: an adult in good health.

This chain links TRBV18 with TRBJ1-5; no definite D call. Germline CDR1 is KGHSH and CDR2 is LQKENI. This CDR3 region has 15 residues. Trimming removed 2 bases at V and 3 bases at J, with 11 bases between. The CDR3: CASSPGQANNQPQHF. The CDR3 bases are TGTGCCAGCTCACCAGGGCAGGCGAACAATCAGCCCCAGCATTTT.

V is TRBV4-3 and J is TRBJ2-3; a possible D gene is TRBD2 (6 bases). CDR1 is LGHNA and CDR2 is YSLEER in the germline V gene. The CDR3 has 17 residues. Deletions cut 1 base from V and 5 bases from J, with 19 bases between. This CDR3 is CASSQGAGAGREDTQYF. CDR3 nucleotide sequence: TGCGCCAGCAGCCAAGGGGCTGGGGCAGGGCGGGAAGATACGCAGTATTTT.

This clone was picked up a small number of times. The chain uses TRBV19 and TRBJ2-7, with no clear D. The CDR3 length is 15 residues. Germline V gives CDR1 LNHDA, CDR2 SQIVND (reference sequence). Trimming removed 3 bases from V and 3 bases from J, with 15 bases in between. Written as DNA, the CDR3 is TGTGCCAGTAGTATCGCCTCAGGTAGAAACTACGAGCAGTACTTC. Its translation: CASSIASGRNYEQYF.

The CDR3 region has the DNA TGTGCCAGCTCACCCGTCTCTGATCAGCCCCAGCATTTT. Translation gives CASSPVSDQPQHF. The gene calls are TRBV18 and TRBJ1-5; D gene unclear. V was cut by 3 bases and J by 5 bases, with 8 bases left in between. CDR3 length equals 13 residues. From germline, CDR1 is KGHSH and CDR2 LQKENI.

This clone was found once. The chain combines TRBV10-3 with TRBJ2-3; no clear D. Germline lookup yields CDR1 ENHRY and CDR2 SYGVKD. The CDR3 is made up of 11 amino acids. Trimming shortened V by 10 bases and J by 2 bases, and 7 bases separated the two germline ends. CDR3 in amino acids: CATENTDTQYF. The CDR3 DNA sequence: TGTGCCACCGAGAACACAGATACGCAGTATTTT.

The V gene is TRBV2, the J gene TRBJ1-4; TRBD1 is a possible D gene (5 bases). Germline-derived CDR1 and CDR2 are SNHLY and FYNNEI. V lost 2 bases and J lost 3, with 10 bases in between. The CDR3 extends over 15 amino acids. The chain's CDR3 is CASSEQGQANEKLFF. DNA of the CDR3: TGTGCCAGCAGTGAACAGGGCCAGGCTAATGAAAAACTGTTTTTT.

The chain carries TRBV5-1 and TRBJ2-5; D unclear. V gave up 0 bases and J gave up 0 bases, with 6 bases separating them. Germline V gene data show CDR1 as SGHRS and CDR2 as YFSETQ. CDR3 size: 14 residues. CDR3 amino acids: CASSLDPNQETQYF. The CDR3 coding sequence is TGCGCCAGCAGCTTGGACCCGAACCAAGAGACCCAGTACTTC.

The chain employs TRBV3-1 (or the pseudogene TRBV3-2) and TRBJ1-1; no clear D gene. V was cut by 1 base and J by 4 bases, with 10 bases left in between. Germline CDR1 LGHDT, CDR2 YNNKEL (reference sequence). The CDR3 length is 14 residues. The chain's CDR3 is CASSQVRVATEAFF. The CDR3 region has the DNA TGTGCCAGCAGCCAAGTTCGCGTGGCCACTGAAGCTTTCTTT.

The chain is built from TRBV3-1 (or the pseudogene TRBV3-2) and TRBJ2-7; TRBD2 aligns across 7 bases. Unmatched junction bases numbered 5, after V lost 4 bases and J lost 5 bases. The germline gives CDR1 LGHDT, CDR2 YNNKEL (reference sequence). This CDR3 is 13 amino acids long. For the CDR3, the DNA is TGTGCCAGCAGCCCCCTGGGAGGGGACGAGCAGTACTTC. Protein sequence: CASSPLGGDEQYF.

The chain joins TRBV27 to TRBJ2-6; D is undetermined. V was pared by 4 bases and J by 0 bases, with 4 bases between. CDR3 length: 14 amino acids. Per germline, CDR1 MNHEY and CDR2 SMNVEV (reference sequence). The CDR3 region has the DNA TGTGCCAGCAGTTCTTCCTCTGGGGCCAACGTCCTGACTTTC. This gives the protein CASSSSSGANVLTF.

The chain links TRBV5-4 to TRBJ2-6; 7 nucleotides agree with TRBD1. V dropped 0 bases and J dropped 4; count of bases not matched to a gene: 7. The CDR3 sequence is 17 residues long. Germline CDR1 reads SGHNT; CDR2 reads YYREEE (reference sequence). As DNA, the CDR3 is TGTGCCAGCAGCTTGGAGGGGGCGCGTTGGGGGGCCAACGTCCTGACTTTC. It yields the protein CASSLEGARWGANVLTF.

The chain couples TRBV27 to TRBJ2-5; 10 bases line up with TRBD1. The CDR3 extends over 15 amino acids. The V gene's germline CDR1 is MNHEY and CDR2 SMNVEV (reference sequence). V dropped 4 bases and J dropped 3; count of bases not matched to a gene: 5. CDR3 DNA: TGTGCCAGCAGTTCCCAAGGGACAGGGGAAGAGACCCAGTACTTC. As protein: CASSSQGTGEETQYF.

The chain carries TRBV4-2 and TRBJ1-2; D gene unclear. The CDR3 has 15 residues. Looked up from germline, CDR1 is LGHNA and CDR2 is YNFKEQ. Trimming pared 0 bases from V and 4 bases from J, leaving 12 bases between. Here the CDR3 DNA reads TGTGCCAGCAGCCAAGAAGTGGGAGGGATCTATGGCTACACCTTC. Its translation: CASSQEVGGIYGYTF.

The chain links TRBV19 to TRBJ1-2; no reliable D call. V lost 3 bases, J lost 8 bases, and 13 bases lay in between. Germline values: CDR1 LNHDA, CDR2 SQIVND (reference sequence). The CDR3 totals 13 residues. The CDR3 DNA sequence: TGTGCCAGTAGTATCGACCGGATCGCGGGCTACACCTTC. Protein product: CASSIDRIAGYTF.

V gene TRBV24-1 combines with J gene TRBJ2-1; TRBD2 aligns across 7 bases. This CDR3 contains 18 residues. The trim removed 2 bases at V and 5 bases at J, leaving 14 bases unmatched. From germline, CDR1 is KGHDR and CDR2 SFDVKD. CDR3 sequence: CATSDSFSGTTHNNEQFF. The DNA of the CDR3 is TGTGCCACCAGTGATTCATTCTCCGGGACTACCCACAACAATGAGCAGTTCTTC.

The V gene is TRBV19, the J gene TRBJ2-7; D possibly corresponds to TRBD1 (6 bases). The CDR3 extends over 14 amino acids. V was pared by 1 base and J by 3 bases, with 10 bases between. From germline, CDR1 is LNHDA and CDR2 SQIVND (reference sequence). CDR3 protein: CASSIGGTIYEQYF. The CDR3 bases are TGTGCCAGTAGTATAGGGGGGACAATCTACGAGCAGTACTTC.

The chain joins TRBV24-1 to TRBJ2-7; D not resolved. Trimming pared 4 bases from V and 9 bases from J, leaving 15 bases between. The germline V gene has CDR1 KGHDR and CDR2 SFDVKD. The CDR3 covers 13 residues. The CDR3 sequence: CATSDHTNSGQYF. Written as DNA, the CDR3 is TGTGCCACCAGTGACCACACCAATTCGGGGCAGTACTTC.

V usage is TRBV6-5 and J usage is TRBJ1-1; D is unresolved. Germline values: CDR1 MNHEY, CDR2 SVGAGI. V was pared by 2 bases and J by 0 bases, with 7 bases between. The length of the CDR3 is 14 residues. DNA for the CDR3: TGTGCCAGCAGTTACAGGGCCGTGAACACTGAAGCTTTCTTT. This gives the protein CASSYRAVNTEAFF.

The chain carries TRBV28 and TRBJ2-7, with 9 bases matching TRBD1. V shed 3 bases, J shed 4 bases, and the junction held 10 bases outside the gene matches. The CDR3 is 16 residues long. Germline values: CDR1 MDHEN, CDR2 SYDVKM. In nucleotides, the CDR3 is TGTGCCAGCAGTTTCGGACAGGGGTCAGCTCGATACGAGCAGTACTTC. The encoded protein is CASSFGQGSARYEQYF.

The chain has TRBV6-4 and TRBJ2-3; TRBD1 matches at 10 bases. Looked up from germline, CDR1 is MRHNA and CDR2 is SNTAGT. CDR3 length equals 15 residues. V lost 5 bases to trimming and J lost 6 bases; unmatched junction nucleotides: 8. This CDR3 is CASSSGTGEGDTQYF. The CDR3, as DNA: TGTGCCAGCAGTTCCGGGACAGGGGAGGGGGATACGCAGTATTTT.

This chain uses TRBV7-6 with TRBJ2-2; tentatively, D is TRBD1 or TRBD2 (5 bases each). This CDR3 region has 16 residues. Germline CDR1 and CDR2: SGHVS and FNYEAQ. Trimming cost V 5 bases and J 0 bases, with 13 bases left between them. CDR3 amino acids: CASSPEVGANTGELFF. The CDR3 bases are TGTGCCAGCAGCCCAGAGGTGGGGGCGAACACCGGGGAGCTGTTTTTT.

CDR3: CACRRTAFNEKLFF. The DNA of the CDR3 is TGTGCCTGCCGCAGGACAGCATTTAATGAAAAACTGTTTTTT. The chain has TRBV30 and TRBJ1-4; tentative D call: TRBD1 (6 bases). The germline V and J ends were trimmed by 6 bases and 4 bases, with 15 bases remaining between them. The CDR3 covers 14 residues. Germline CDR1 reads GTSNPN; CDR2 reads SVGIG (reference sequence).

This chain joins TRBV6-1 and TRBJ1-2; 9 bases match TRBD1. This CDR3 spans 14 amino acids. V shed 1 base and J 4 bases; nucleotides not matched to a gene: 1. Germline CDR1 reads MNHNS; CDR2 reads SASEGT. CDR3 sequence: CASSEGGQGYGYTF. CDR3 DNA sequence: TGTGCCAGCAGTGAAGGGGGACAGGGCTATGGCTACACCTTC.

The chain combines TRBV5-8 with TRBJ2-7; maybe TRBD2 (6 bases). CDR1 and CDR2 from the germline V gene are SGHTS and YDEGEE. The CDR3 spans 15 residues. Trimming removed 4 bases from V and 2 bases from J, with 16 bases in between. The CDR3 DNA follows: TGTGCCAGCAGCAAATCGGGACTGATAACCTACGAGCAGTACTTC. Translating gives CASSKSGLITYEQYF.

This chain uses TRBV6-1 with TRBJ1-1, with D tentatively TRBD1 (6 bases). This CDR3 is built from 16 residues. CDR1 is MNHNS and CDR2 is SASEGT in the germline V gene. Trimming cost V 4 bases and J 0 bases, with 15 bases left between them. This CDR3 reads CASSGPLQGMNTEAFF. The CDR3 DNA reads TGTGCCAGCAGTGGACCTTTACAGGGAATGAACACTGAAGCTTTCTTT.

This clone was seen more than once but under ten times. The chain recombines TRBV27 with TRBJ1-4; D may be TRBD1 (6 bases). Germline V gene lookup returns CDR1 MNHEY and CDR2 SMNVEV (reference sequence). Deletions cut 7 bases from V and 0 bases from J, with 15 bases between. This CDR3 is built from 16 residues. The CDR3 DNA reads TGTGCCAGCACCAAGGGGGGTGGAGCAACTAATGAAAAACTGTTTTTT. It yields the protein CASTKGGGATNEKLFF.

This clone came up once. This sequence joins TRBV5-1 and TRBJ2-7; possibly TRBD1 for D (5 bases). V was clipped by 4 bases and J by 4 bases, with 12 bases between them. The CDR3 totals 13 residues. The germline CDR1 and CDR2 sequences are SGHRS and YFSETQ. The CDR3 DNA follows: TGCGCCAGCAGCCCCCCCAGGGCTTACGAGCAGTACTTC. This codes for CASSPPRAYEQYF. Filled out from reference TRBV5-1 and TRBJ2-7, the complete variable domain reads KAGVTQTPRYLIKTRGQQVTLSCSPISGHRSVSWYQQTPGQGLQFLFEYFSETQRNKGNFPGRFSGRQFSNSRSEMNVSTLELGDSALYLCASSPPRAYEQYFGPGTRLTVT.

CDR3 amino acids: CASRLGPVEETQYF. CDR3 DNA sequence: TGTGCCAGCAGGCTGGGACCAGTGGAAGAGACCCAGTACTTC. The chain combines TRBV28 with TRBJ2-5, with D perhaps assigned TRBD1 or TRBD2 (5 bases each). The CDR3 spans 14 residues. Deletions cut 6 bases from V and 3 bases from J, with 14 bases between. Germline assignment: CDR1 MDHEN and CDR2 SYDVKM.